This is a list of T cell receptor beta chains from one sample in a study of blood T cell repertoires in COVID-19. Only in-frame clones appear in the TCRdb table, and some are missing; sequencing was by immunoSEQ multiplex PCR. The sample carries some 110,000 clones, roughly 80% recorded once. The sequenced material came from peripheral blood. These receptor sequences come from a man aged 55 to 70 with acute or convalescent COVID-19. CDR3s include the opening cysteine and the closing phenylalanine or tryptophan. The D gene is left open where the match is weak. The size field is filled for only some rows; it gives once, few, many or a size class.

D gene: TRBD1
V gene: TRBV9
clone size: .
J gene: TRBJ2-1
CDR3 protein: CASSGGGEGLNEQFF
CDR3 DNA: TGTGCCAGCAGCGGAGGGGGCGAGGGTTTGAATGAGCAGTTCTTC

D gene: .
V gene: TRBV12-5
clone size: .
J gene: TRBJ1-4
CDR3 protein: CASGQTGAREKLFF
CDR3 DNA: TGTGCTAGTGGCCAAACCGGAGCCCGTGAAAAACTGTTTTTT

D gene: .
V gene: TRBV19
clone size: .
J gene: TRBJ1-1
CDR3 protein: CASSRRTDTEAFF
CDR3 DNA: TGTGCCAGTAGCCGCCGCACGGACACTGAAGCTTTCTTT

D gene: .
V gene: TRBV9
clone size: .
J gene: TRBJ2-1
CDR3 protein: CASSVGVSEQFF
CDR3 DNA: TGTGCCAGCAGCGTAGGAGTTAGTGAGCAGTTCTTC

D gene: TRBD2
V gene: TRBV9
clone size: .
J gene: TRBJ2-1
CDR3 protein: CASSVGGLAGVGQFF
CDR3 DNA: TGTGCCAGCAGCGTAGGAGGACTAGCGGGAGTAGGGCAGTTCTTC

D gene: .
V gene: TRBV3-1/TRBV3-2
clone size: .
J gene: TRBJ1-1
CDR3 protein: CASSQGLRARATEAFF
CDR3 DNA: TGTGCCAGCAGCCAAGGACTGAGGGCGAGGGCCACTGAAGCTTTCTTT

D gene: TRBD1
V gene: TRBV5-1
clone size: .
J gene: TRBJ1-2
CDR3 protein: CASSLTQGAKGYTF
CDR3 DNA: TGCGCCAGCAGCTTGACACAGGGGGCGAAGGGCTACACCTTC

D gene: TRBD2
V gene: TRBV9
clone size: .
J gene: TRBJ2-1
CDR3 protein: CASSPVPGGGQFF
CDR3 DNA: TGTGCCAGCAGCCCCGTACCCGGGGGGGGGCAGTTCTTC

D gene: TRBD1
V gene: TRBV3-1/TRBV3-2
clone size: .
J gene: TRBJ1-2
CDR3 protein: CASSQEWDSYGYTF
CDR3 DNA: TGTGCCAGCAGCCAAGAGTGGGACAGCTATGGCTACACCTTC

D gene: .
V gene: TRBV5-6
clone size: .
J gene: TRBJ2-1
CDR3 protein: CASSAAGDEQFF
CDR3 DNA: TGTGCCAGCTCCGCCGCAGGTGATGAGCAGTTCTTC

D gene: TRBD2
V gene: TRBV18
clone size: .
J gene: TRBJ2-1
CDR3 protein: CASSHGLAGTSDEQFF
CDR3 DNA: TGTGCCAGCTCACACGGACTAGCGGGAACTTCGGATGAGCAGTTCTTC

D gene: .
V gene: TRBV20-1
clone size: .
J gene: TRBJ1-1
CDR3 protein: CSASQWGDVTEAFF
CDR3 DNA: TGCAGTGCTAGTCAGTGGGGAGATGTCACTGAAGCTTTCTTT

D gene: .
V gene: TRBV6-5
clone size: .
J gene: TRBJ1-3
CDR3 protein: CASSYSSGIAGNTIYF
CDR3 DNA: TGTGCCAGCAGTTACTCGTCGGGGATAGCGGGAAACACCATATATTTT

D gene: .
V gene: TRBV7-2
clone size: .
J gene: TRBJ1-4
CDR3 protein: CASSLAGTPNEKLFF
CDR3 DNA: TGTGCCAGCAGCTTAGCCGGGACACCTAATGAAAAACTGTTTTTT

D gene: TRBD2
V gene: TRBV9
clone size: .
J gene: TRBJ2-2
CDR3 protein: CASSVSPAPGLAGDPTGELFF
CDR3 DNA: TGTGCCAGCAGCGTTAGTCCAGCCCCGGGACTAGCGGGAGATCCCACCGGGGAGCTGTTTTTT

D gene: .
V gene: TRBV5-8
clone size: .
J gene: TRBJ1-4
CDR3 protein: CASSLGGLTNEKLFF
CDR3 DNA: TGTGCCAGCAGCTTGGGCGGGCTAACTAATGAAAAACTGTTTTTT

D gene: TRBD1
V gene: TRBV7-2
clone size: .
J gene: TRBJ2-2
CDR3 protein: CATSPAQGHTGELFF
CDR3 DNA: TGTGCCACCTCCCCAGCACAGGGGCACACCGGGGAGCTGTTTTTT

D gene: .
V gene: TRBV11-1
clone size: .
J gene: TRBJ1-1
CDR3 protein: CASSKEVDTEAFF
CDR3 DNA: TGTGCCAGCAGCAAAGAGGTGGACACTGAAGCTTTCTTT

D gene: .
V gene: TRBV19
clone size: .
J gene: TRBJ2-2
CDR3 protein: CASSINQEGYGELFF
CDR3 DNA: TGTGCCAGTAGTATTAATCAGGAAGGTTACGGGGAGCTGTTTTTT

D gene: .
V gene: TRBV12-3/TRBV12-4
clone size: .
J gene: TRBJ2-3
CDR3 protein: CASSLAPDTQYF
CDR3 DNA: TGTGCCAGCAGTCTGGCCCCAGATACGCAGTATTTT

D gene: TRBD1
V gene: TRBV30
clone size: .
J gene: TRBJ2-4
CDR3 protein: CAGQALAKNIQYF
CDR3 DNA: TGTGCCGGACAGGCTCTAGCCAAAAACATTCAGTACTTC

D gene: TRBD1
V gene: TRBV5-1
clone size: .
J gene: TRBJ1-1
CDR3 protein: CASSYAGQGATEAFF
CDR3 DNA: TGCGCCAGCAGCTACGCGGGACAGGGGGCGACTGAAGCTTTCTTT

D gene: .
V gene: TRBV10-2
clone size: .
J gene: TRBJ2-2
CDR3 protein: CASSEFTPGGELFF
CDR3 DNA: TGCGCCAGCAGTGAGTTCACACCGGGCGGGGAGCTGTTTTTT

D gene: .
V gene: TRBV11-2
clone size: .
J gene: TRBJ2-1
CDR3 protein: CASSIRPGDNEQFF
CDR3 DNA: TGTGCCAGCAGCATTCGTCCAGGCGACAATGAGCAGTTCTTC

D gene: .
V gene: TRBV5-4
clone size: .
J gene: TRBJ2-5
CDR3 protein: CASSRDSLGGETQYF
CDR3 DNA: TGTGCCAGCAGCAGAGACAGCCTAGGGGGAGAGACCCAGTACTTC

D gene: TRBD2
V gene: TRBV4-3
clone size: .
J gene: TRBJ2-1
CDR3 protein: CASSQSVSLAGEEQFF
CDR3 DNA: TGCGCCAGCAGCCAATCCGTAAGTCTAGCGGGAGAGGAGCAGTTCTTC

D gene: .
V gene: TRBV7-2
clone size: .
J gene: TRBJ2-2
CDR3 protein: CASSQYPIGTGELFF
CDR3 DNA: TGTGCCAGCAGTCAGTACCCCATCGGGACCGGGGAGCTGTTTTTT

D gene: TRBD1
V gene: TRBV6-5
clone size: .
J gene: TRBJ2-7
CDR3 protein: CASRIQGAQSYEQYF
CDR3 DNA: TGTGCCAGCAGGATACAGGGGGCCCAATCCTACGAGCAGTACTTC

D gene: .
V gene: TRBV24-1
clone size: .
J gene: TRBJ1-5
CDR3 protein: CATSVGGAQPQHF
CDR3 DNA: TGTGCCACCAGTGTCGGAGGAGCTCAGCCCCAGCATTTT

D gene: .
V gene: TRBV6-5
clone size: once
J gene: TRBJ2-7
CDR3 protein: CASRMRRTLSYEQYF
CDR3 DNA: TGTGCCAGCCGGATGAGGCGGACTCTTTCCTACGAGCAGTACTTC

D gene: TRBD1
V gene: TRBV18
clone size: .
J gene: TRBJ1-1
CDR3 protein: CASSPATGGAGSTEAFF
CDR3 DNA: TGTGCCAGCTCACCAGCGACAGGGGGCGCGGGTAGCACTGAAGCTTTCTTT

D gene: TRBD2
V gene: TRBV7-6
clone size: .
J gene: TRBJ2-3
CDR3 protein: CASSFLSGRSTDTQYF
CDR3 DNA: TGTGCCAGCAGCTTTCTTAGCGGGAGGAGTACAGATACGCAGTATTTT

D gene: .
V gene: TRBV28
clone size: few
J gene: TRBJ2-3
CDR3 protein: CASSYSIGTLGTQYF
CDR3 DNA: TGTGCCAGCAGTTATAGTATCGGGACACTCGGTACGCAGTATTTT

D gene: .
V gene: TRBV7-2
clone size: .
J gene: TRBJ1-1
CDR3 protein: CASSLAANTEAFF
CDR3 DNA: TGTGCCAGCAGCTTAGCAGCGAACACTGAAGCTTTCTTT

D gene: .
V gene: TRBV5-6
clone size: .
J gene: TRBJ1-6
CDR3 protein: CASSFQSPLHF
CDR3 DNA: TGTGCCAGCAGCTTTCAATCACCCCTCCACTTT

D gene: .
V gene: TRBV5-1
clone size: .
J gene: TRBJ2-3
CDR3 protein: CASSLARDDTQYF
CDR3 DNA: TGCGCCAGCAGCTTGGCCAGGGATGATACGCAGTATTTT

D gene: TRBD1
V gene: TRBV7-6
clone size: .
J gene: TRBJ1-2
CDR3 protein: CASSLGVGTVYGYTF
CDR3 DNA: TGTGCCAGCAGCTTAGGAGTGGGGACAGTATATGGCTACACCTTC

D gene: TRBD2
V gene: TRBV10-3
clone size: once
J gene: TRBJ2-1
CDR3 protein: CAISGSGSPSYNEQFF
CDR3 DNA: TGTGCCATCTCGGGCAGCGGGAGCCCCTCCTACAATGAGCAGTTCTTC

D gene: TRBD1
V gene: TRBV2
clone size: .
J gene: TRBJ2-5
CDR3 protein: CASSLRDRYQETQYF
CDR3 DNA: TGTGCCAGCAGTCTCCGGGACAGGTACCAAGAGACCCAGTACTTC

D gene: TRBD2
V gene: TRBV5-1
clone size: once
J gene: TRBJ2-5
CDR3 protein: CASSLGLAEFQETQYF
CDR3 DNA: TGCGCCAGCAGCTTGGGTCTAGCGGAGTTTCAAGAGACCCAGTACTTC

D gene: .
V gene: TRBV3-1/TRBV3-2
clone size: .
J gene: TRBJ1-2
CDR3 protein: CASRINRAYGYTF
CDR3 DNA: TGTGCCAGCAGAATCAACAGGGCTTATGGCTACACCTTC

D gene: TRBD2
V gene: TRBV3-1/TRBV3-2
clone size: .
J gene: TRBJ2-3
CDR3 protein: CASSQRELGTDTQYF
CDR3 DNA: TGTGCCAGCAGTCAGCGGGAACTAGGCACAGATACGCAGTATTTT

D gene: .
V gene: TRBV7-2
clone size: .
J gene: TRBJ2-5
CDR3 protein: CASSLAGSQETQYF
CDR3 DNA: TGTGCCAGCAGCTTAGCTGGCAGCCAAGAGACCCAGTACTTC

D gene: .
V gene: TRBV3-1/TRBV3-2
clone size: .
J gene: TRBJ1-4
CDR3 protein: CASSQAVRSEKLFF
CDR3 DNA: TGTGCCAGCAGCCAGGCCGTCCGGAGCGAAAAACTGTTTTTT

D gene: .
V gene: TRBV19
clone size: .
J gene: TRBJ1-1
CDR3 protein: CASSRLRGGSNTEAFF
CDR3 DNA: TGTGCCAGTAGTCGTCTCCGAGGGGGATCGAACACTGAAGCTTTCTTT

D gene: TRBD1
V gene: TRBV5-1
clone size: .
J gene: TRBJ1-4
CDR3 protein: CASSRPTGGNEKLFF
CDR3 DNA: TGCGCCAGCAGCAGACCGACAGGGGGAAATGAAAAACTGTTTTTT

D gene: .
V gene: TRBV28
clone size: .
J gene: TRBJ2-7
CDR3 protein: CASSRGYEQYF
CDR3 DNA: TGTGCCAGCAGCAGGGGCTACGAGCAGTACTTC

D gene: TRBD1
V gene: TRBV6-5
clone size: .
J gene: TRBJ2-2
CDR3 protein: CASLDRGQNTGELFF
CDR3 DNA: TGTGCCAGCCTAGACAGGGGTCAAAACACCGGGGAGCTGTTTTTT

D gene: .
V gene: TRBV5-1
clone size: .
J gene: TRBJ2-1
CDR3 protein: CASSPKGAERQFF
CDR3 DNA: TGCGCCAGCAGCCCCAAAGGGGCCGAGAGGCAGTTCTTC

D gene: TRBD1
V gene: TRBV5-1
clone size: .
J gene: TRBJ2-5
CDR3 protein: CASSPGTGGARTQYF
CDR3 DNA: TGCGCCAGCAGCCCAGGGACAGGGGGCGCCCGGACCCAGTACTTC

D gene: .
V gene: TRBV6-6
clone size: few
J gene: TRBJ1-3
CDR3 protein: CASQGPNSGNTIYF
CDR3 DNA: TGTGCCAGCCAGGGGCCCAACTCTGGAAACACCATATATTTT

D gene: .
V gene: TRBV7-2
clone size: .
J gene: TRBJ1-1
CDR3 protein: CASSLETNTEAFF
CDR3 DNA: TGTGCCAGCAGCTTAGAAACAAACACTGAAGCTTTCTTT